This T cell receptor (beta chain) was recovered during a study of cytomegalovirus exposure and HLA in healthy donors. The CDR3 covers 14 residues. The V segment lost 2 bases and the J segment 5 bases; nucleotides outside the gene matches: 5. Germline V gives CDR1 SGHRS, CDR2 YFSETQ. Vbeta (60) and Jbeta (13) primers were used in the PCR. The protocol was immunoSEQ multiplex PCR, while the TCRdb copy is restricted to in-frame clones and leaves out a portion. The sample gives some 150,000 clones, less than 90% of which show up once; less than 2% is in the top ten. The V and J genes are TRBV5-1 and TRBJ1-1; 8 bases are a match to TRBD1. The sequence was obtained from a man aged 35 to 55 in good health and CMV-seronegative. Sample: PBMCs. CDR3 coding DNA: TGCGCCAGCAGCTTTAGGACAGGGCAAACTGAAGCTTTCTTT. Amino acid sequence: CASSFRTGQTEAFF.